This T cell receptor (beta chain) was found in a study of beta chain features in type 1 diabetes. Reverse transcription of all isolated RNA meant that expressed TCRB transcripts were sequenced. TCRdb keeps only in-frame clones here, not all; method: immunoSEQ multiplex PCR. The table lists under 300,000 clones, about 26% of them singletons. V was cut by 7 bases and J by 4 bases, with 16 bases left in between. Looked up from germline, CDR1 is SQVTM and CDR2 is ANQGSEA. This CDR3 comprises 13 residues. Only a few counts were recorded for this clone. The sequenced sample was central memory CD4+ T cells from blood. The TCR sequence derives from a young man in good health. J is TRBJ1-1 and V is TRBV29-1; weak D call: TRBD1 (5 bases). This chain's CDR3 is CSADGAGSTEAFF. CDR3 DNA: TGCAGCGCCGACGGGGCGGGGAGCACTGAAGCTTTCTTT.